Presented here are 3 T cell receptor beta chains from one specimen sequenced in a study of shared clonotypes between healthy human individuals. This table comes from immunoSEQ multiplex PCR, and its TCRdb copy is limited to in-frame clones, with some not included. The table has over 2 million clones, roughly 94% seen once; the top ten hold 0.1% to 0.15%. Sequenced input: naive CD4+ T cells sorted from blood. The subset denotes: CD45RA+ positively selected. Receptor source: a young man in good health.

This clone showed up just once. CDR3: CASSSDRPNTEAFF. The CDR3 bases are TGTGCCAGCAGCTCCGACAGGCCGAACACTGAAGCTTTCTTT. The J gene is TRBJ1-1, the V gene TRBV11-1, with a tentative D call TRBD1 (6 bases). Germline-derived CDR1 and CDR2 are SGHAT and FQDESV (reference sequence). With 4 bases removed from V and 1 base from J, the gap between germline ends came to 10 bases. The CDR3 loop spans 14 amino acids.

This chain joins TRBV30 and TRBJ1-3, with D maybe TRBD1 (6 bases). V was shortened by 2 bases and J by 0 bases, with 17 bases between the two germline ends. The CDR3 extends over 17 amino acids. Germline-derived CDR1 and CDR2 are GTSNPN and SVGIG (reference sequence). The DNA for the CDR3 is TGTGCCTGGAGTATATCGTCGGGGGGCTTCTCTGGAAACACCATATATTTT. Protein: CAWSISSGGFSGNTIYF.

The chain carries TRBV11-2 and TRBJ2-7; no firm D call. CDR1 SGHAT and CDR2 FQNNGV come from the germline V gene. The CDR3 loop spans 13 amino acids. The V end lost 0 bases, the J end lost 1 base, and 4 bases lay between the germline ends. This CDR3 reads CASSLEGSYEQYF. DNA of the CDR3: TGTGCCAGCAGCTTAGAGGGTTCCTACGAGCAGTACTTC.